Sequencing of this T cell receptor (beta chain) was carried out in a study of lymphopenia after photon versus proton radiotherapy. From germline, CDR1 is SGHRS and CDR2 YFSETQ. This CDR3 has 15 amino acids. V dropped 0 bases and J dropped 7; count of bases not matched to a gene: 7. Note on this clone: The antigen is not known.

Data came from immunoSEQ multiplex PCR; TCRdb stores just in-frame clones and leaves some out. The repertoire holds more than 70,000 clones, with approximately 82% as singletons. Points from the study as a whole: Proton therapy kept repertoires fairly stable, unlike photons, which gained effector/memory cells.

The chain combines TRBV5-1 with TRBJ1-5, with 7 bases lining up with TRBD1. The receptor was derived from a man aged 55 to 70 with pancreatic cancer. The sample here was peripheral blood, taken from a patient treated with proton-based radiotherapy. Here the CDR3 DNA reads TGCGCCAGCAGCTTGGAGGCAGGGGGAAGCCAGCCCCAGCATTTT. Its protein product is CASSLEAGGSQPQHF. The entire variable domain, with the rest obtained from reference TRBV5-1 and TRBJ1-5, is as follows: KAGVTQTPRYLIKTRGQQVTLSCSPISGHRSVSWYQQTPGQGLQFLFEYFSETQRNKGNFPGRFSGRQFSNSRSEMNVSTLELGDSALYLCASSLEAGGSQPQHFGDGTRLSIL.